The 21 T cell receptor beta chains listed next were all sequenced from one sample in a study of blood T cell repertoires in COVID-19. Some clones are missing from TCRdb's copy, which holds only in-frame ones; the method was immunoSEQ multiplex PCR. The table includes some 380,000 clones, nearly 90% detected once. The specimen sequenced was peripheral blood. The receptors were gathered from a young man with active or convalescent COVID-19.

The CDR3 region has the DNA TGTGCCAGCAGCTTAATAGCCCAAGAGACCCAGTACTTC. This sequence encodes CASSLIAQETQYF. V gene TRBV7-3 combines with J gene TRBJ2-5; D remains unclear. The CDR3 has 13 amino acids. V dropped 1 base and J dropped 1 base, with 4 bases sitting between them. From germline, CDR1 is SGHTA and CDR2 FQGTGA. Full variable domain (outside the CDR3, taken from reference TRBV7-3 and TRBJ2-5): GAGVSQTPSNKVTEKGKYVELRCDPISGHTALYWYRQSLGQGPEFLIYFQGTGAADDSGLPNDRFFAVRPEGSVSTLKIQRTERGDSAVYLCASSLIAQETQYFGPGTRLLVL.

V gene TRBV15 combines with J gene TRBJ1-5, with D perhaps TRBD1 (6 bases). Germline V CDR1 and CDR2: LNHNV, YYDKDF (reference sequence). The CDR3 loop spans 15 amino acids. The ends were cut back, 0 bases at V and 5 bases at J, with 11 bases in the middle. The CDR3: CATSRDGRGDQPQHF. Here the CDR3 DNA reads TGTGCCACCAGCAGAGATGGCAGGGGTGATCAGCCCCAGCATTTT.

This clone was found a few times. The chain links TRBV7-2 to TRBJ1-4; D unresolved. The ends were cut back, 2 bases at V and 8 bases at J, with 21 bases in the middle. The CDR3 is made up of 17 amino acids. Germline-derived CDR1 and CDR2 are SGHTA and FQGNSA. CDR3 bases: TGTGCCAGCAGCTTAACAGAAGGACTTACTCTAAGGGAAAAACTGTTTTTT. Its protein is CASSLTEGLTLREKLFF. Looking up the rest from reference TRBV7-2 and TRBJ1-4 gives the full variable domain: GAGVSQSPSNKVTEKGKDVELRCDPISGHTALYWYRQSLGQGLEFLIYFQGNSAPDKSGLPSDRFSAERTGGSVSTLTIQRTQQEDSAVYLCASSLTEGLTLREKLFFGSGTQLSVL.

The chain is built from TRBV28 and TRBJ1-4; D call uncertain. Trimming removed 1 base at V and 0 bases at J, with 6 bases between. The germline V gene has CDR1 MDHEN and CDR2 SYDVKM. This CDR3 has 15 residues. CDR3 sequence reads: CASSLSVATNEKLFF. The CDR3 DNA follows: TGTGCCAGCAGTTTATCAGTTGCAACTAATGAAAAACTGTTTTTT.

The gene calls are TRBV4-1 and TRBJ1-2, with 8 bases aligning to TRBD1. Germline assignment: CDR1 MGHRA and CDR2 YSYEKL. This CDR3 has 16 residues. Germline trimming cut 3 bases from V and 1 base from J; bases unmatched to any gene: 7. The CDR3: CASSQMTGDYNYGYTF. CDR3 bases: TGCGCCAGCAGCCAGATGACAGGGGATTATAACTATGGCTACACCTTC.

V gene TRBV28 combines with J gene TRBJ1-3, with D hard to call. This CDR3 is built from 13 residues. The germline V and J ends were trimmed by 5 bases and 4 bases, with 9 bases remaining between them. Looked up from germline, CDR1 is MDHEN and CDR2 is SYDVKM. The CDR3 sequence is CASSPPSGNTIYF. DNA for the CDR3: TGTGCCAGCAGTCCCCCTTCCGGAAACACCATATATTTT.

The sample holds one count of this clone. The chain couples TRBV4-3 to TRBJ2-7; TRBD2 matches at 10 bases. The CDR3 is 17 amino acids. CDR1 and CDR2 from the germline V gene are LGHNA and YSLEER. Trimming took 4 bases from V and 2 from J; bases not matched to a gene: 11. CDR3 nucleotide sequence: TGCGCCAGCAGCCCGGGCGTAGCGGGAGGCGAAGCCTACGAGCAGTACTTC. This gives the protein CASSPGVAGGEAYEQYF.

CDR3 sequence reads: CASTIPPGTEAFF. Written as DNA, the CDR3 is TGTGCCAGCACGATACCCCCGGGGACTGAAGCTTTCTTT. V is TRBV28 and J is TRBJ1-1; the D is unclear. Trimming stripped 7 bases from V and 5 bases from J, with 14 bases between. The CDR3 covers 13 residues. Germline CDR1 and CDR2: MDHEN and SYDVKM.

The CDR3 loop reads CASSVTDRGLAGPTSTGELFF. CDR3 bases: TGTGCCAGCAGCGTAACGGACCGGGGACTAGCGGGGCCCACGAGTACCGGGGAGCTGTTTTTT. The genes are TRBV9 and TRBJ2-2, with 13 bases matching TRBD2. Germline-derived CDR1 and CDR2 are SGDLS and YYNGEE. The V segment lost 1 base and the J segment 5 bases; nucleotides outside the gene matches: 17. This CDR3 is 21 amino acids long. The full variable domain, rest sourced from reference TRBV9 and TRBJ2-2, is DSGVTQTPKHLITATGQRVTLRCSPRSGDLSVYWYQQSLDQGLQFLIQYYNGEERAKGNILERFSAQQFPDLHSELNLSSLELGDSALYFCASSVTDRGLAGPTSTGELFFGEGSRLTVL.

V is TRBV24-1 and J is TRBJ2-2; D is perhaps TRBD1 (6 bases). This CDR3 comprises 15 residues. Germline CDR1 KGHDR, CDR2 SFDVKD. V was trimmed by 10 bases and J by 3 bases, leaving 17 bases between them. Written as DNA, the CDR3 is TGTGCCACGGGTGTTCAGACAGGCGACACCGGGGAGCTGTTTTTT. It specifies CATGVQTGDTGELFF.

The V gene is TRBV28, the J gene TRBJ1-2; 7 bases match TRBD1. CDR1 is MDHEN, CDR2 SYDVKM, per germline. CDR3 size: 15 residues. J was trimmed by 0 bases and V by 3 bases; bases with no gene match: 4. In DNA, the CDR3 is TGTGCCAGCAGTTTGGTGGACAGGCCTAACTATGGCTACACCTTC. This encodes CASSLVDRPNYGYTF.

The V and J genes are TRBV19 and TRBJ1-2; 9 bases agree with TRBD1. The germline V gene encodes CDR1 LNHDA and CDR2 SQIVND (reference sequence). V lost 4 bases to trimming and J lost 3 bases; unmatched junction nucleotides: 12. This CDR3 contains 17 residues. The CDR3 DNA reads TGTGCCAGTAGTAGTCTTTCCGGGACAGGGCTGTACTATGGCTACACCTTC. Amino acid sequence: CASSSLSGTGLYYGYTF.

In this sample, this clone turned up a few times. The genes are TRBV27 and TRBJ2-7; TRBD2 aligns across 13 bases. V shed 6 bases, J shed 4 bases, and the junction held 0 bases outside the gene matches. CDR3 length equals 13 residues. In germline, CDR1 is MNHEY, CDR2 SMNVEV (reference sequence). The CDR3, as DNA: TGTGCCAGCAGGACTAGCGGGAGGTACGAGCAGTACTTC. This encodes CASRTSGRYEQYF.

The V gene is TRBV24-1, the J gene TRBJ2-1, with 10 nucleotides matching TRBD2. The CDR3 loop spans 16 amino acids. V gave up 3 bases and J gave up 2 bases; unmatched junction bases: 3. From germline, CDR1 is KGHDR and CDR2 SFDVKD. The CDR3 sequence is CATSDPGLAAYNEQFF. The DNA for the CDR3 is TGTGCCACCAGTGATCCCGGACTAGCGGCCTACAATGAGCAGTTCTTC.

The chain recombines TRBV5-1 with TRBJ2-3, with D tentatively TRBD1 (5 bases). V lost 4 bases, J lost 1 base, and 16 bases lay in between. CDR1 and CDR2 from the germline V gene are SGHRS and YFSETQ. The CDR3 has 16 residues. The CDR3 sequence is CASSDNWGKGTDTQYF. In nucleotides, the CDR3 is TGCGCCAGCAGCGATAATTGGGGCAAGGGCACAGATACGCAGTATTTT.

This sequence joins TRBV19 and TRBJ2-3; TRBD2 aligns across 8 bases. The germline gives CDR1 LNHDA, CDR2 SQIVND (reference sequence). The ends lost 7 bases at V and 6 bases at J; junction bases unmatched: 9. This CDR3 has 14 residues. This CDR3 reads CASNLAGFPDTQYF. The CDR3 region has the DNA TGTGCCAGTAATCTAGCGGGCTTTCCGGATACGCAGTATTTT.

This clone was detected once. The V gene is TRBV6-1, the J gene TRBJ1-1, with a weak D call TRBD1 (5 bases). Germline assignment: CDR1 MNHNS and CDR2 SASEGT. The V gene lost 1 base and the J gene lost 1 base, with 10 bases spanning the gap. This CDR3 is 15 amino acids long. CDR3 loop: CASSEVRGENTEAFF. CDR3 DNA sequence: TGTGCCAGCAGTGAAGTTCGGGGGGAGAACACTGAAGCTTTCTTT.

The rearrangement joins TRBV3-1 (or the pseudogene TRBV3-2) to TRBJ1-2; D is possibly TRBD1 (6 bases). Germline V gives CDR1 LGHDT, CDR2 YNNKEL (reference sequence). This CDR3 region has 15 residues. The V end lost 3 bases, the J end lost 4 bases, and 15 bases lay between the germline ends. CDR3 in DNA: TGTGCCAGCAGCCAGGCAGGGGCCGTTATCTATGGCTACACCTTC. It yields the protein CASSQAGAVIYGYTF.

The chain uses TRBV27 and TRBJ2-4; 11 bases align to TRBD1. Germline values: CDR1 MNHEY, CDR2 SMNVEV (reference sequence). The CDR3 contains 17 residues. J lost 7 bases, V lost 3 bases, and 11 bases had no gene match. This CDR3 is CASSFGTGGSGRNIQYF. In DNA form, the CDR3 reads TGTGCCAGCAGTTTTGGGACAGGGGGTTCAGGGAGGAACATTCAGTACTTC.

In DNA, the CDR3 is TGTGCCAGCAGCCTACTTGGTATGGACACTGAAGCTTTCTTT. Translated: CASSLLGMDTEAFF. V is TRBV7-2 and J is TRBJ1-1; the D is unclear. Germline lookup yields CDR1 SGHTA and CDR2 FQGNSA. The CDR3 has 14 amino acids. Trimming left V 5 bases short and J 3 bases short, with 13 bases between. The entire variable domain, with the rest obtained from reference TRBV7-2 and TRBJ1-1, is as follows: GAGVSQSPSNKVTEKGKDVELRCDPISGHTALYWYRQSLGQGLEFLIYFQGNSAPDKSGLPSDRFSAERTGGSVSTLTIQRTQQEDSAVYLCASSLLGMDTEAFFGQGTRLTVV.

The V call is TRBV28, the J call TRBJ1-4; 8 bases are a match to TRBD1. Losses at the gene ends were 6 bases for V and 6 bases for J; bases not matched to a gene: 9. The germline gives CDR1 MDHEN, CDR2 SYDVKM. The CDR3 covers 15 residues. The CDR3 sequence: CASRIRQGIDEKLFF. The DNA for the CDR3 is TGTGCCAGCAGGATACGACAGGGGATTGATGAAAAACTGTTTTTT.